Below, 17 T cell receptor beta chains from the same sample are listed, as sequenced in a study of shared clonotypes between healthy human individuals. Cells designated naive CD8 were CD45RO-negative and were positively selected for CCR7, with terminally differentiated effector memory CD45RA+ cells excluded. The method was immunoSEQ multiplex PCR; TCRdb's version includes in-frame clones alone and lacks a portion of them. Of millions of clones listed, approximately 94% are singletons. The sequenced material came from naive CD8+ T cells sorted from blood. The receptors stem from a man between 18 and 35 years old in good health.

This chain uses TRBV4-2 with TRBJ2-7, with 10 bases identical to TRBD1. The CDR3 sequence is 16 residues long. Germline V gene sequence: CDR1 LGHNA, CDR2 YNFKEQ. With V trimmed by 8 bases and J by 0 bases, 10 bases remained unmatched. The CDR3: CASGLPGTGASYEQYF. CDR3 DNA: TGTGCCAGCGGGCTACCCGGGACAGGGGCCTCCTACGAGCAGTACTTC.

This sequence joins TRBV4-3 and TRBJ2-7, with TRBD2 as a possible D gene (6 bases). The CDR3 covers 15 residues. Germline values: CDR1 LGHNA, CDR2 YSLEER. V was cut by 1 base and J by 1 base, with 11 bases left in between. CDR3 nucleotides: TGCGCCAGCAGCCAAGTCCGCGGGGAGTCCTACGAGCAGTACTTC. As protein: CASSQVRGESYEQYF.

J is TRBJ2-2 and V is TRBV29-1, with D perhaps matching TRBD2 (5 bases). Germline CDR1 reads SQVTM; CDR2 reads ANQGSEA. V was clipped by 3 bases and J by 3 bases, with 8 bases between them. The CDR3 has 13 residues. In DNA form, the CDR3 reads TGCAGCGTTGAGGAGGTTGACACCGGGGAGCTGTTTTTT. It translates to CSVEEVDTGELFF.

This rearrangement joins TRBV10-3 to TRBJ1-2; D remains ambiguous. Germline-derived CDR1 and CDR2 are ENHRY and SYGVKD. Trimming cost V 0 bases and J 4 bases, with 9 bases left between them. The CDR3 consists of 14 residues. In nucleotides, the CDR3 is TGTGCCATCAGTGAGTCGGATTGGAGCTATGGCTACACCTTC. Protein product: CAISESDWSYGYTF.

The V and J genes are TRBV4-1 and TRBJ2-7; D not certain. Trimming removed 3 bases from V and 2 bases from J, with 8 bases in between. There are 13 residues in the CDR3. Germline CDR1 and CDR2: MGHRA and YSYEKL. In nucleotides, the CDR3 is TGCGCCAGCAGCCACGCGGACGCCTACGAGCAGTACTTC. Its translation is CASSHADAYEQYF.

V usage is TRBV10-3 and J usage is TRBJ2-2; 8 bases fit TRBD2. This CDR3 is 18 amino acids long. Trimming took 2 bases from V and 0 from J; bases not matched to a gene: 8. CDR1 and CDR2 from the germline V gene are ENHRY and SYGVKD. The CDR3 DNA reads as TGTGCCATCAGTGAGCCAGGACTAGCCAAAACGAACACCGGGGAGCTGTTTTTT. Encoded protein: CAISEPGLAKTNTGELFF.

The chain links TRBV4-3 to TRBJ2-5; TRBD2 matches at 10 bases. Germline CDR1 reads LGHNA; CDR2 reads YSLEER. Trimming took 1 base from V and 1 from J; bases not matched to a gene: 3. This CDR3 has 16 amino acids. CDR3 coding DNA: TGCGCCAGCAGCCAAGCCTGGACTAGCGGCCAAGAGACCCAGTACTTC. Translating it yields CASSQAWTSGQETQYF.

J is TRBJ2-7 and V is TRBV19; 10 bases are shared with TRBD2. Per germline, CDR1 LNHDA and CDR2 SQIVND (reference sequence). The junction had 3 bases not matched to a gene; V was cut back by 3 bases and J by 4 bases. The CDR3 is 14 residues long. The CDR3 spells CASSITTSGYEQYF. CDR3 DNA: TGTGCCAGTAGTATCACGACTAGCGGGTACGAGCAGTACTTC. The full variable domain, its missing parts supplied by reference TRBV19 and TRBJ2-7, is DGGITQSPKYLFRKEGQNVTLSCEQNLNHDAMYWYRQDPGQGLRLIYYSQIVNDFQKGDIAEGYSVSREKKESFPLTVTSAQKNPTAFYLCASSITTSGYEQYFGPGTRLTVT.

This chain uses TRBV9 with TRBJ1-2, with D uncertain. Per germline, CDR1 SGDLS and CDR2 YYNGEE. The CDR3 is made up of 14 amino acids. Trimming removed 2 bases at V and 6 bases at J, with 14 bases between. CDR3 DNA sequence: TGTGCCAGCAGCGTCGGCAGTGGGAATGATGGCTACACCTTC. It yields the protein CASSVGSGNDGYTF.

With regard to this clone: At the DNA level, this CDR3 is encoded by other sequences in the same sample as well. This rearrangement joins TRBV30 to TRBJ2-1, with 7 bases identical to TRBD2. CDR3 length: 12 amino acids. V was pared by 4 bases and J by 5 bases, with 2 bases of the junction left unmatched. In germline, CDR1 is GTSNPN, CDR2 SVGIG (reference sequence). This chain's CDR3 is CAWTSGNNEQFF. The CDR3 bases are TGTGCCTGGACTAGCGGAAACAATGAGCAGTTCTTC.

The chain has TRBV2 and TRBJ1-6, with TRBD1 identical over 7 bases. Trimming cost V 9 bases and J 10 bases; bases outside gene matches: 9. This CDR3 spans 13 amino acids. Germline CDR1 reads SNHLY; CDR2 reads FYNNEI. The CDR3 spells CASGRDSMSPLHF. For the CDR3, the DNA is TGTGCCAGTGGAAGGGACAGCATGTCACCCCTCCACTTT.

The chain couples TRBV6-1 to TRBJ1-5, with TRBD1 as a possible D gene (6 bases). This CDR3 has 10 residues. V lost 10 bases, J lost 13 bases, and 14 bases lay in between. The V gene's germline CDR1 is MNHNS and CDR2 SASEGT. The chain's CDR3 is CATQGTTQHF. CDR3 bases: TGTGCCACCCAAGGGACAACTCAGCATTTT.

Remarks on this clone: Other DNA sequences in the sample encode the same CDR3. The V gene is TRBV28, the J gene TRBJ1-1; D is uncertain. This CDR3 has 13 amino acids. Trimming left V 3 bases short and J 1 base short, with 6 bases between. Germline V gene data show CDR1 as MDHEN and CDR2 as SYDVKM. The CDR3 DNA sequence: TGTGCCAGCAGTTTTCCGGAGAACACTGAAGCTTTCTTT. It encodes CASSFPENTEAFF. Together with reference TRBV28 and TRBJ1-1, the CDR3 gives the full variable domain: DVKVTQSSRYLVKRTGEKVFLECVQDMDHENMFWYRQDPGLGLRLIYFSYDVKMKEKGDIPEGYSVSREKKERFSLILESASTNQTSMYLCASSFPENTEAFFGQGTRLTVV.

The chain links TRBV9 to TRBJ2-3, with D possibly called TRBD1 or TRBD2 (5 bases each). Germline CDR1 is SGDLS and CDR2 is YYNGEE. V was pared by 3 bases and J by 6 bases, with 17 bases between. This CDR3 has 15 amino acids. CDR3 DNA sequence: TGTGCCAGCAGCGAGGGGACCTCTCTACCGGATACGCAGTATTTT. It translates to CASSEGTSLPDTQYF.

The chain employs TRBV5-1 and TRBJ2-5; a weak D match, TRBD2 (6 bases). The germline V gene has CDR1 SGHRS and CDR2 YFSETQ. The germline V and J ends were trimmed by 3 bases and 4 bases, with 13 bases remaining between them. The CDR3 totals 14 residues. In DNA form, the CDR3 reads TGCGCCAGCAGCTCATTGGGACTGCGAGAGACCCAGTACTTC. Amino acids: CASSSLGLRETQYF.

As regards this clone: The CDR3 does not end in the conserved phenylalanine or tryptophan, so this is likely a read error. The limits of the CDR3 on the DNA are not certain, so only TCRdb's listed CDR3 is given. V is TRBV27 and J is TRBJ1-2. CDR1 is MNHEY and CDR2 is SMNVEV in the germline V gene (reference sequence). Both ends counted, the CDR3 spans 9 residues. CDR3 residues: CASPEGGNY.

V gene TRBV6-5 combines with J gene TRBJ1-2; D is perhaps TRBD1 (5 bases). The CDR3 extends over 16 amino acids. CDR1 is MNHEY, CDR2 SVGAGI, per germline. Trimming cost V 0 bases and J 6 bases, with 17 bases left between them. CDR3 bases: TGTGCCAGCAGTTACTCGATTAGTGGGGACGGGGATGGCTACACCTTC. This translates into CASSYSISGDGDGYTF.